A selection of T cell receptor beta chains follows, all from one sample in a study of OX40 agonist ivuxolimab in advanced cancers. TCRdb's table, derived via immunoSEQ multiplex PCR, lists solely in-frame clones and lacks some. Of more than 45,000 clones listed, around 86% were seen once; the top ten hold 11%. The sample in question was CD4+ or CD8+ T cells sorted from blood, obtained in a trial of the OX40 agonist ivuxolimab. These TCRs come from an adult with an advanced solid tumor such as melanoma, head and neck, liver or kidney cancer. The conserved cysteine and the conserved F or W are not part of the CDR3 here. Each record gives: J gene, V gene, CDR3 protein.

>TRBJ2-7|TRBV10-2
ASSGDRSYEQY
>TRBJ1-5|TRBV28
ASSLSRGRQPQH
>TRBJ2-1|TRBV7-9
ASSLAPGDSYNEQF
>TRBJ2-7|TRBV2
ASTQGHEQY
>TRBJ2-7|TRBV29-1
SVETSIGAGEQY
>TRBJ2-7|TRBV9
ASTSAGGQY
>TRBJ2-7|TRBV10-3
AISESIAGQGGEQY
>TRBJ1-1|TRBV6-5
ASSYSTAAAEAF
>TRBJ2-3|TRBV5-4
ASSEVTGTISTDTQY
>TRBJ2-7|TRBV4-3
ASSQDIRGYEQY
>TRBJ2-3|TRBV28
ASSFGATDTQY
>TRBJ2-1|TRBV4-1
ASSSNFLQGTEQF
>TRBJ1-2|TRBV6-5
ASSYSTYT
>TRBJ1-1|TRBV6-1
ASTGGRTEAF
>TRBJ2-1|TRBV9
ASSVGGWDEQF
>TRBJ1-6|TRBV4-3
ASSQDVAGSGNSPLH
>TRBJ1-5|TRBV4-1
ASSQQGGQLSQPQH
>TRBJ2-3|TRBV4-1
ASSPRGLPSTDTQY
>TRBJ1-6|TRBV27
ASSSGVSSPLH
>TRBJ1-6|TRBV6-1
ASSDQGTVYSPLH
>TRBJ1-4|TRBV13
ASSFDRGNEKLF
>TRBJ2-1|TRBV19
ASSAAFYNEQF
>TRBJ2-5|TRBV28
ASSFGVGETQY
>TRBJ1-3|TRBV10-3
AIRGPGRQNISGNTIY
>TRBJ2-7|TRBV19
ASSGTATSPEQY
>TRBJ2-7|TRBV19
ASSISQGGGSYEQY
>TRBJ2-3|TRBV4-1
ASSQDMVAPSTDTQY
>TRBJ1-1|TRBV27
ASSLRGNTEAF
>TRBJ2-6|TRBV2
ASSDWEGTMGANVLT
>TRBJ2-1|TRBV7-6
ASGAGGAYNEQF
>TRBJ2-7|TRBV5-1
ASSPEPLAAYEQY
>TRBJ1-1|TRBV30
ARDEAF
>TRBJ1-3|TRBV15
ATSPISGNTIY
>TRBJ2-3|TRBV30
AWLQAGGPADTQY
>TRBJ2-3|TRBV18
ASSLRQGHYTDTQY
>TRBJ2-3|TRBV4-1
ASSPYPRGGASTDTQY
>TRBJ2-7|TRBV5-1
ASSQGTGYEQY
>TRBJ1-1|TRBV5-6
ASSSWTENTEAF
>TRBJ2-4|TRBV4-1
ASSRTTGVNIQY
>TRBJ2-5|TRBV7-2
ASSLRAGLQETQY
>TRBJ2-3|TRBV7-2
ASSRTLSGTGFSDTQY
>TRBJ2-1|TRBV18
ASSPWTGYNEQF
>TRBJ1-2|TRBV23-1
ASTSWQILGGYT
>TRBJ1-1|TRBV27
ASGEYRRVATEAF
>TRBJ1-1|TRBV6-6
ASSYLGQGNTEAF
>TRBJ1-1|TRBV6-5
ASSFRDRAF
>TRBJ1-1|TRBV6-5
ASTSGGTEAF
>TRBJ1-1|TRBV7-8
ASSLQGSSTEAF
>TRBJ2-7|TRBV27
ASSVVRTGGNEQY
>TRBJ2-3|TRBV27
ASRTSTDTQY
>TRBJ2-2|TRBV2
ASSWDGPTGELF
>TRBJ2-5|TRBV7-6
ASSYRGQGGFETQY
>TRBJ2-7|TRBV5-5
ASSLRPPSSYEQY
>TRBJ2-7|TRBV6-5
ASNPSGGVGEQY
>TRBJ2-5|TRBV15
ATSRDRAGEGETQY
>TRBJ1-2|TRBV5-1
ASRSPREDYGYT
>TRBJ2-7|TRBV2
ASSQTGGLSYEQY
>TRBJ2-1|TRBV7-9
ASSLRAVLDNEQF
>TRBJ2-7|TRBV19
ASSMTASYEQY